A selection of T cell receptor beta chains follows, all from one sample in a study of T-cell memory formation after mild COVID-19. TCRdb fed the 5' RACE reads into MiXCR, producing one record per CDR3 protein. Of around 440,000 distinct CDR3 sequences listed, over 15% are singletons. Sequencing used PBMCs or a T cell subset sorted from them (not recorded which). The origin of the receptors is an adult woman who had mild COVID-19 (a few samples of this study predate the infection). Cell type and time point are not known. The CDR3 runs from the conserved cysteine through the conserved F or W. A D gene is named only where the DNA matches it firmly. For some rows the clone size is stated as once, few or many, or as a class when expanded; others skip it.

TRBJ2-3,TRBD1,TRBV4-1,.,CASSLGTGTSTDTQYF,TGCGCCAGCAGCCTCGGGACAGGGACTAGCACAGATACGCAGTATTTT
TRBJ2-3,TRBD1,TRBV24-1,few,CATSGLGRRDSGTDTQYF,TGTGCCACCAGTGGACTGGGCCGACGGGACAGTGGCACAGATACGCAGTATTTT
TRBJ1-2,TRBD1,TRBV12-3/TRBV12-4,few,CASSWDRSNYGYTF,TGTGCCAGCAGTTGGGACAGGTCTAACTATGGCTACACCTTC
TRBJ2-7,TRBD2,TRBV6-2/TRBV6-3,.,CASSRLGLGAYEQYF,TGTGCCAGCAGCCGTTTGGGACTAGGAGCCTACGAGCAGTACTTC
TRBJ1-6,.,TRBV9,few,CASSVDADNSPLHF,TGTGCCAGCAGCGTAGACGCGGACAATTCACCCCTCCACTTT
TRBJ1-1,.,TRBV5-1,.,CASSLVSGGDTEAFF,TGCGCCAGCAGCTTGGTTAGTGGAGGGGACACTGAAGCTTTCTTT
TRBJ2-7,.,TRBV6-2/TRBV6-3,few,CASSYSKRGLLYEQYF,TGTGCCAGCAGTTACTCGAAGAGGGGTCTTTTGTACGAGCAGTACTTC
TRBJ2-7,TRBD1,TRBV5-7,.,CASSRRRDSSYEQYF,TGTGCCAGCAGCCGCCGCCGGGACAGCAGCTACGAGCAGTACTTC
TRBJ2-1,TRBD2,TRBV5-1,once,CASSPTALTLAPREVVKNEQFF,TGCGCCAGCAGCCCTACTGCGCTCACACTAGCTCCGCGGGAGGTTGTGAAAAATGAGCAGTTCTTC
TRBJ1-1,.,TRBV24-1,once,CATRGEENTEAFF,TGTGCCACCAGAGGGGAAGAAAACACTGAAGCTTTCTTT
TRBJ2-7,TRBD2,TRBV6-5,many,CASREGFSYEQYF,TGTGCCAGCCGGGAGGGGTTCTCCTACGAGCAGTACTTC
TRBJ1-5,.,TRBV6-2/TRBV6-3,.,CASSYSGRLQPQHF,TGTGCCAGCAGTTACTCTGGCCGTTTACAGCCCCAGCATTTT
TRBJ2-7,TRBD2,TRBV6-6,few,CASSYPNSGRSSYEQYF,TGTGCCAGCAGTTACCCCAATAGCGGGAGGAGCTCCTACGAGCAGTACTTC
TRBJ1-6,TRBD1,TRBV20-1,.,CSARSDRAHNSPLHF,TGCAGTGCTAGATCCGACAGGGCCCATAATTCACCCCTCCACTTT
TRBJ2-7,.,TRBV5-4,.,CASSRDREGEQYF,TGTGCCAGCAGTAGAGACAGGGAGGGCGAGCAGTACTTC
TRBJ2-5,.,TRBV27,few,CASSSYPDRRRSETQYF,TGTGCCAGCAGTTCTTACCCGGACCGAAGGAGATCGGAGACCCAGTACTTC
TRBJ1-4,.,TRBV24-1,.,CATTPGKANEKLFF,TGTGCCACCACCCCCGGGAAGGCTAATGAAAAACTGTTTTTT
TRBJ2-7,TRBD1,TRBV6-5,.,CASSYSTGDSYEQYF,TGTGCCAGCAGTTACTCGACAGGGGACTCCTACGAGCAGTACTTC
TRBJ1-5,.,TRBV7-2,.,CASSLGGLRSNQPQHF,TGTGCCAGCAGCTTAGGCGGGTTACGCAGCAATCAGCCCCAGCATTTT
TRBJ2-5,TRBD2,TRBV7-2,few,CASRLAGAQETQYF,TGTGCCAGCAGACTAGCGGGAGCCCAAGAGACCCAGTACTTC
TRBJ1-6,.,TRBV20-1,few,CSARDRGSYNSPLHF,TGCAGTGCTAGAGACCGTGGCTCCTATAATTCACCCCTCCACTTT
TRBJ1-2,TRBD1,TRBV12-3/TRBV12-4,few,CASSYSGVRTGTGGGYTF,TGTGCCAGCAGTTATTCGGGTGTTCGTACGGGGACAGGGGGTGGCTACACCTTC
TRBJ2-1,TRBD1,TRBV13,.,CASSSRDRGNDNEQFF,TGTGCCAGCAGCAGCCGGGACAGGGGAAACGACAATGAGCAGTTCTTC
TRBJ1-2,.,TRBV12-3/TRBV12-4,many,CASSPASYGYTF,TGTGCCAGCAGCCCGGCAAGCTATGGCTACACCTTC
TRBJ2-7,.,TRBV5-6,.,CASSLAPGKRNEQYF,TGTGCCAGCAGCTTGGCGCCAGGGAAACGAAACGAGCAGTACTTC
TRBJ2-7,.,TRBV27,few,CASSLGLGGYEQYF,TGTGCCAGCAGTTTGGGACTCGGTGGGTACGAGCAGTACTTC
TRBJ2-3,.,TRBV3-1,few,CASSQDVGVGDTDTQYF,TGTGCCAGCAGCCAAGATGTAGGGGTTGGGGACACAGATACGCAGTATTTT
TRBJ2-7,TRBD2,TRBV20-1,few,CSASTSGKSYEQYF,TGCAGTGCTAGCACTAGCGGGAAATCTTACGAGCAGTACTTC
TRBJ2-1,.,TRBV9,few,CASSSEFGSYNEQFF,TGTGCCAGCAGCTCGGAATTTGGTTCCTACAATGAGCAGTTCTTC
TRBJ2-5,.,TRBV9,.,CASSARKGRGEQTQYF,TGTGCCAGCAGCGCGCGAAAAGGACGGGGAGAGCAGACCCAGTACTTC
TRBJ1-1,.,TRBV24-1,.,CATSDQGNTEAFF,TGTGCCACCAGTGACCAGGGGAACACTGAAGCTTTCTTT
TRBJ1-5,TRBD1,TRBV13,.,CASSLGLIGTGSQPQHF,TGTGCCAGCAGCTTAGGCCTAATAGGGACAGGGTCTCAGCCCCAGCATTTT
TRBJ2-7,TRBD2,TRBV5-1,.,CASRVGTSGYEQYF,TGCGCCAGCCGAGTCGGGACTAGCGGCTACGAGCAGTACTTC
TRBJ1-6,.,TRBV7-2,few,CASPTTDSLGSPLHF,TGTGCCAGCCCTACGACGGACAGTCTAGGGTCACCCCTCCACTTT
TRBJ2-7,.,TRBV4-2,few,CASSQGLGSPYEQYF,TGCGCCAGCAGCCAAGGACTGGGTAGCCCATACGAGCAGTACTTC
TRBJ2-7,.,TRBV24-1,few,CATSDGRKVQYF,TGTGCCACCAGTGATGGGAGGAAGGTGCAGTACTTC
TRBJ2-1,.,TRBV12-3/TRBV12-4,few,CASSLMVGPLNEQFF,TGTGCCAGCAGTTTGATGGTGGGGCCTCTCAATGAGCAGTTCTTC
TRBJ2-1,.,TRBV29-1,few,CSVEGQAYNEQFF,TGCAGCGTTGAAGGACAGGCATACAATGAGCAGTTCTTC
TRBJ2-1,TRBD2,TRBV4-2,few,CASSPTSGSSEEQFF,TGTGCCAGCAGCCCAACTAGCGGGAGCTCAGAGGAGCAGTTCTTC
TRBJ2-7,TRBD2,TRBV2,.,CASEMERGPLEQYF,TGTGCCAGCGAAATGGAGCGGGGCCCGCTCGAGCAGTACTTC
TRBJ2-5,TRBD1,TRBV11-2,few,CASSTGVQETQYF,TGTGCCAGCAGCACAGGGGTCCAAGAGACCCAGTACTTC
TRBJ1-2,.,TRBV2,.,CASSDGYGYTF,TGTGCCAGCAGTGACGGCTATGGCTACACCTTC
TRBJ2-5,.,TRBV10-3,.,CAISDGGSETQYF,TGTGCCATCAGTGATGGGGGGAGCGAGACCCAGTACTTC
TRBJ2-3,TRBD2,TRBV7-2,few,CASSLESGLAADTQYF,TGTGCCAGCAGCTTAGAGTCGGGACTAGCGGCAGATACGCAGTATTTT
TRBJ1-5,.,TRBV2,.,CDPPGSNQPQHF,TGTGACCCCCCAGGAAGCAATCAGCCCCAGCATTTT
TRBJ1-1,.,TRBV12-3/TRBV12-4,few,CASSLMQNTEAFF,TGTGCCAGCAGTTTAATGCAGAACACTGAAGCTTTCTTT